Reported below is one T cell receptor (beta chain). Its target antigen remains unknown. No base-level quality is on record; no much larger clone is a single base apart. These data are taken from a study of blood T cell repertoires in COVID-19 (dated by TCRdb to 2019 to 2021). About the study as a whole: Samples covering the acute and convalescent phases of COVID-19 were provided by collaborators in the United States, Italy and Spain. Where available, HLA class I and class II types were obtained from metadata supplied by the sample provider rather than from assay-based typing. Subjects who had been exposed to COVID-19, were actively infected with it, or had recovered from it provided the deeply sampled blood TCRbeta repertoires that made up the dataset. The samples were drawn from two sources: the first 160 participants of the ongoing ImmuneRACE study, and 950 to 1,500 subjects contributed by 6 global collaborators. The sample metadata nearly always contained a de-identified subject ID, COVID-19 status, age in years and sex. The repertoires were released in a freely available public database intended as a resource for research on the immune response to SARS-CoV-2. The material from the prospective study consisted of cDNA or gDNA derived from T cells, B-cell-depleted T cells, or PBMCs. What the research found in general, with its limitations: Clinical and demographic metadata were provided uncurated, with the amount varying by source and participant.

The immunoSEQ Assay, a bias-controlled multiplex PCR, was used to amplify TCRbeta CDR3 regions from genomic DNA. The study's own analysis went as follows. The number of nucleated cells in each sample was estimated by amplification of reference gene primers within the assay. To quantify the absolute abundance of each unique TCRbeta CDR3 rearrangement, sequence reads were collapsed and filtered. For each sample, productive Simpson clonality was calculated as the square root of Simpson's diversity index over productive rearrangements. The clones in this table, taken by TCRdb from immuneACCESS, are in-frame only. Not every clone is retained; where verified, under half of the shortfall comes from an unresolved V gene, and the cause of the rest is unknown. V, J and clone size reflect that table, while D and trimming were determined from the DNA. The sample table holds about 200,000 clones, of which roughly 80% were seen once. 4.5% to 7% of the sample goes to the ten largest clones.

Whole blood was collected in K2EDTA tubes by collaborating institutions according to the institutions' own protocols. For TCRbeta analysis, collaborator samples were shipped as frozen whole blood, as isolated PBMCs, or as DNA extracted from either sample type. The germline V gene yields SGHRS for CDR1 and YFSETQ for CDR2. The junction carries 10 bases between V and J, which are trimmed by 2 bases and 2 bases respectively. Reading from cysteine to phenylalanine, the CDR3 counts 14 amino acids. The retained sequence is limited to the CDR3, 42 bases, with the frame set at the first base. The sequence was obtained from a woman in her seventies with acute or convalescent COVID-19. The sample was peripheral blood. The chain uses TRBV5-1 and TRBJ2-5; D gene: possibly TRBD2, on 6 matching bases. The CDR3 reads as follows: CASSFSGGQETQYF. The DNA sequence follows: TGCGCCAGCAGCTTCTCCGGAGGGCAAGAGACCCAGTACTTC.